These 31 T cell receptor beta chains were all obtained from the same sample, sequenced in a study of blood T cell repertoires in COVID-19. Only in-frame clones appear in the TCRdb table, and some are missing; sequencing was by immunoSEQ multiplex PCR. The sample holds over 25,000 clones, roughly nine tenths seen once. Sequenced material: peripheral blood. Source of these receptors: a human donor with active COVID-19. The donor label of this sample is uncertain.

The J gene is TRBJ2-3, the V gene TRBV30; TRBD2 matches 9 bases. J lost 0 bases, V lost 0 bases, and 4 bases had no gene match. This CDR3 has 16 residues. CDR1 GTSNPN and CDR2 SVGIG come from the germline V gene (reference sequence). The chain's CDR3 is CAWSVFSGGSTDTQYF. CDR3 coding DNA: TGTGCCTGGAGTGTCTTTAGCGGGGGAAGCACAGATACGCAGTATTTT.

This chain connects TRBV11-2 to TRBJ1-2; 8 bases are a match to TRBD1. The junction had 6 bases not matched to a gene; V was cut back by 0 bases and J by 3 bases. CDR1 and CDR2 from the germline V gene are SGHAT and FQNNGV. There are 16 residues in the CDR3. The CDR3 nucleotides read TGTGCCAGCAGCTTAGATCTTACAGGGGGTTACTATGGCTACACCTTC. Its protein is CASSLDLTGGYYGYTF.

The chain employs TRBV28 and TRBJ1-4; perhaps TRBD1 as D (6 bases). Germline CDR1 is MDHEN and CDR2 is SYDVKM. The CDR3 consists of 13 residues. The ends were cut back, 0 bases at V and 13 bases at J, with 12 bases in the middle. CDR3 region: CASSLWGGLGLFF. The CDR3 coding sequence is TGTGCCAGCAGTTTATGGGGGGGGCTGGGACTGTTTTTT.

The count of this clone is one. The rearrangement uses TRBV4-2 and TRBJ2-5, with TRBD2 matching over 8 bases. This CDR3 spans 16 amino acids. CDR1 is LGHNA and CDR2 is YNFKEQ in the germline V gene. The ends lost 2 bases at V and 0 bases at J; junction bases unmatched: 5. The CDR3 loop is CASSQTSSGYQETQYF. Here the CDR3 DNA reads TGTGCCAGCAGCCAAACGTCTAGCGGGTACCAAGAGACCCAGTACTTC.

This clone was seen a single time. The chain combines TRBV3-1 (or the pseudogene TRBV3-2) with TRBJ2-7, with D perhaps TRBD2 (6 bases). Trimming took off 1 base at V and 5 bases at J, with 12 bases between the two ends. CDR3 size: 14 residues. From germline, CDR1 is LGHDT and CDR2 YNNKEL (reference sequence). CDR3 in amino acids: CASSQGSSANEQYF. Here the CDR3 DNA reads TGTGCCAGCAGCCAAGGGTCTAGCGCCAACGAGCAGTACTTC.

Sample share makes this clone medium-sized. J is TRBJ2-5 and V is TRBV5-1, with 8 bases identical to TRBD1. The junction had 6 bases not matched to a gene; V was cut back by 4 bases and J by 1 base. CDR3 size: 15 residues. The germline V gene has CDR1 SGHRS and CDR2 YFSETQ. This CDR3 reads CASSPDRVGQETQYF. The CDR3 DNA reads TGCGCCAGCAGCCCGGACAGGGTTGGCCAAGAGACCCAGTACTTC.

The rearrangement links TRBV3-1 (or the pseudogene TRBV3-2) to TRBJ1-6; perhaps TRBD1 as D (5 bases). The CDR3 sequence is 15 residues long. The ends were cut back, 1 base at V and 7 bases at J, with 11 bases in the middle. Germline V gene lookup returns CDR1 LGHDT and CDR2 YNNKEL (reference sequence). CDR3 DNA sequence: TGTGCCAGCAGCCAAGGTCAGGGAATCAATTCACCCCTCCACTTT. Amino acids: CASSQGQGINSPLHF.

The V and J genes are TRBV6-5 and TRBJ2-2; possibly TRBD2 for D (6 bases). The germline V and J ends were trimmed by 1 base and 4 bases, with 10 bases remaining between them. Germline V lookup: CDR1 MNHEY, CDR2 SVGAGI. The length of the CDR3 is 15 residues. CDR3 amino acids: CASSYLEGGTGELFF. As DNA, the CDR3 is TGTGCCAGCAGTTACTTGGAGGGAGGCACCGGGGAGCTGTTTTTT.

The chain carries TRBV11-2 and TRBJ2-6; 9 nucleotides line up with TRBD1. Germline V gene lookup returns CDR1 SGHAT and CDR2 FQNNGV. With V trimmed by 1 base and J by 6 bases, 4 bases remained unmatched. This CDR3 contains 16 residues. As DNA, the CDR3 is TGTGCCAGCAGCTTAGTGGGACAGGGAGTGGCCAACGTCCTGACTTTC. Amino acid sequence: CASSLVGQGVANVLTF.

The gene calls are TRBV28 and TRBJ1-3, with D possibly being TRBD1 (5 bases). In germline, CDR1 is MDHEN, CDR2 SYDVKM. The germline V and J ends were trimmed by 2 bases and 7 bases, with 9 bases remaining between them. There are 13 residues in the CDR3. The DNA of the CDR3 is TGTGCCAGCAGTTTACAGGGTCCCAACACCATATATTTT. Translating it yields CASSLQGPNTIYF. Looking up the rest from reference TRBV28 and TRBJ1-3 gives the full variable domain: DVKVTQSSRYLVKRTGEKVFLECVQDMDHENMFWYRQDPGLGLRLIYFSYDVKMKEKGDIPEGYSVSREKKERFSLILESASTNQTSMYLCASSLQGPNTIYFGEGSWLTVV.

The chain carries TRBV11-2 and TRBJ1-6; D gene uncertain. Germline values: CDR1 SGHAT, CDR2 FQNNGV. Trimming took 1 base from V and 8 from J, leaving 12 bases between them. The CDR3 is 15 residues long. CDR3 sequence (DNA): TGTGCCAGCAGCTTAGCCGGGTCTGTCGATTCACCCCTCCACTTT. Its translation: CASSLAGSVDSPLHF.

The CDR3 bases are TGTGCCAGCAGTACGGGGACAGGGACTAGCACAGATACGCAGTATTTT. It encodes CASSTGTGTSTDTQYF. The rearrangement links TRBV2 to TRBJ2-3, with 9 positions matching TRBD1. There are 16 residues in the CDR3. Germline loops: CDR1 SNHLY, CDR2 FYNNEI. V gave up 5 bases and J gave up 0 bases; unmatched junction bases: 6.

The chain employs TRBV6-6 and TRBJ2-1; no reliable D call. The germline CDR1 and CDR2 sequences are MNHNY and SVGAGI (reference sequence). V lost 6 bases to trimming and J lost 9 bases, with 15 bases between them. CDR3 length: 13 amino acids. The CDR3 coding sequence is TGTGCCAGCAGCGAGGCGGATCGGAGTGAGCAGTTCTTC. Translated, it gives CASSEADRSEQFF.

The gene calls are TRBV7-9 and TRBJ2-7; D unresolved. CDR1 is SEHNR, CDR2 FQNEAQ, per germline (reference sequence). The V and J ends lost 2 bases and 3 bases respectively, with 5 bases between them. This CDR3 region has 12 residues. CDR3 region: CASSLTSYEQYF. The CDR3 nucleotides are TGTGCCAGCAGCTTAACCAGCTACGAGCAGTACTTC.

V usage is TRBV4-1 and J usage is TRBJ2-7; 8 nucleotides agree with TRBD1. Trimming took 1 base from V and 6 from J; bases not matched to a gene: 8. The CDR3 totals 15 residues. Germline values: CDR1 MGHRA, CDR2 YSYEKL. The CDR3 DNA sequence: TGCGCCAGCAGCCAAGCCGAACAAACAGGGGGCGAGCAGTACTTC. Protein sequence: CASSQAEQTGGEQYF.

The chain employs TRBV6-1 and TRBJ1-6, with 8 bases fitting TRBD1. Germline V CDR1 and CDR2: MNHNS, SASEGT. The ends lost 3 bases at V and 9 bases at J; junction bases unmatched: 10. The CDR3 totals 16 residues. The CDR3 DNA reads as TGTGCCAGCAGTGAGGGGGACAGGCCCCTTGGTTCACCCCTCCACTTT. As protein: CASSEGDRPLGSPLHF.

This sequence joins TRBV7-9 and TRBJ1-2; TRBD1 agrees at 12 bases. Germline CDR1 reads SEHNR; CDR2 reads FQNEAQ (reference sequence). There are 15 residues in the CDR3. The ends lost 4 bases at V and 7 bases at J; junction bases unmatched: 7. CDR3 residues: CASSSTGTGGPGYTF. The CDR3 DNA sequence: TGTGCCAGCAGCTCAACCGGGACAGGGGGCCCTGGCTACACCTTC.

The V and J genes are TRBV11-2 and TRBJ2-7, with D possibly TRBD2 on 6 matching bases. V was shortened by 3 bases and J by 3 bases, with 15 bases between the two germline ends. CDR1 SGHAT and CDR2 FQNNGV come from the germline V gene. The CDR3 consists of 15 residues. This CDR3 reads CASSLPEGGVYEQYF. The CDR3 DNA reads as TGTGCCAGCAGCTTGCCTGAGGGAGGCGTCTACGAGCAGTACTTC.

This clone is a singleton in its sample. CDR3 loop: CASSYDFSQGQKLFF. Here the CDR3 DNA reads TGTGCCAGCAGTTACGATTTCTCCCAGGGGCAAAAACTGTTTTTT. The rearrangement joins TRBV6-5 to TRBJ1-4; TRBD1 is a possible D gene (6 bases). This CDR3 has 15 residues. The V and J ends lost 2 bases and 9 bases respectively, with 16 bases between them. The germline gives CDR1 MNHEY, CDR2 SVGAGI.

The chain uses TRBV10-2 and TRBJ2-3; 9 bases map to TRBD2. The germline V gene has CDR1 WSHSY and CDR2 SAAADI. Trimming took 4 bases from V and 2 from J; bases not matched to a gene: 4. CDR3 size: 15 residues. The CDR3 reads CASSGTSVLTDTQYF. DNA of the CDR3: TGCGCCAGCAGTGGGACTAGCGTACTCACAGATACGCAGTATTTT.

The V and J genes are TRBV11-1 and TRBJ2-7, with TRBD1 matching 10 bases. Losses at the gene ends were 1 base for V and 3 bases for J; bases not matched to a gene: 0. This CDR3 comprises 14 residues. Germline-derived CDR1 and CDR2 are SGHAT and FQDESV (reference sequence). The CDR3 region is CASSLGTGGYEQYF. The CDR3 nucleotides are TGTGCCAGCAGCTTAGGGACAGGGGGCTACGAGCAGTACTTC. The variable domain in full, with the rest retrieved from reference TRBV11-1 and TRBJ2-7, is EAEVAQSPRYKITEKSQAVAFWCDPISGHATLYWYRQILGQGPELLVQFQDESVVDDSQLPKDRFSAERLKGVDSTLKIQPAELGDSAMYLCASSLGTGGYEQYFGPGTRLTVT.

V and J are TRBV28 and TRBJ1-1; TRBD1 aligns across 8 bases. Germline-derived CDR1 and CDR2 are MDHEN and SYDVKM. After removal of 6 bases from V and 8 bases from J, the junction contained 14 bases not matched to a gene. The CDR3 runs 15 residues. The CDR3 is CASSAGGVRGGEAFF. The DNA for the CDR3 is TGTGCCAGCAGCGCAGGGGGCGTTAGGGGTGGAGAAGCTTTCTTT.

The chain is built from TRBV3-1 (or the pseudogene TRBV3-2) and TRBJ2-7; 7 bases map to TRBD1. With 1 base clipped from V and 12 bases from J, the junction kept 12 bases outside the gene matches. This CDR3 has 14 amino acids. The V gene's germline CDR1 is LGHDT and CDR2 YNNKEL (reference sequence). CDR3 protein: CASSQALGRGLVYF. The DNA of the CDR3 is TGTGCCAGCAGCCAAGCCTTGGGCAGGGGGTTGGTGTACTTC.

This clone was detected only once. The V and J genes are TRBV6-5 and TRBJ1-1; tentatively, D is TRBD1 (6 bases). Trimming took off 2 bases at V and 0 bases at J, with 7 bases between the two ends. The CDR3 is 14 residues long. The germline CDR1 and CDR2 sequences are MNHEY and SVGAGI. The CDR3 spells CASSYGTLNTEAFF. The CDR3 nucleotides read TGTGCCAGCAGTTACGGGACACTGAACACTGAAGCTTTCTTT.

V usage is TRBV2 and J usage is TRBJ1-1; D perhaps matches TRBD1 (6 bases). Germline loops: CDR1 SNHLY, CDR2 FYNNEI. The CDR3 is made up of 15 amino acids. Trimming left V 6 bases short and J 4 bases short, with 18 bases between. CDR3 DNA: TGTGCCAGCAGCTTAGCGTTGGCAGGGGTCACTGAAGCTTTCTTT. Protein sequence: CASSLALAGVTEAFF.

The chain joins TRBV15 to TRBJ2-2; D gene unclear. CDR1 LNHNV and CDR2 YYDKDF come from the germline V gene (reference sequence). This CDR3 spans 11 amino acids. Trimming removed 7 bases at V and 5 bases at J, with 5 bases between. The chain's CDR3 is CATTSTGELFF. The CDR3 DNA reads TGTGCCACCACCTCTACCGGGGAGCTGTTTTTT.

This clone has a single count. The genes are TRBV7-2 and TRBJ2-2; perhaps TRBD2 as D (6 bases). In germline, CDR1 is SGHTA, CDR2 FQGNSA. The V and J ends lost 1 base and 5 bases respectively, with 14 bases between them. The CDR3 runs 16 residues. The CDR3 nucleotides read TGTGCCAGCAGCTTAGTAGGCGGAGGGACGACCGGGGAGCTGTTTTTT. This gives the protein CASSLVGGGTTGELFF.

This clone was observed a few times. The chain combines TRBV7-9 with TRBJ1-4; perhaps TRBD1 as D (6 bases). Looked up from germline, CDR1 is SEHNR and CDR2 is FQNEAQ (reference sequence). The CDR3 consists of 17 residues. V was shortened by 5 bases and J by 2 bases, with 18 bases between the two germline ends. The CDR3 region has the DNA TGTGCCAGCAGCCCGACCTTCGACAGGCGGACTAATGAAAAACTGTTTTTT. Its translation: CASSPTFDRRTNEKLFF.

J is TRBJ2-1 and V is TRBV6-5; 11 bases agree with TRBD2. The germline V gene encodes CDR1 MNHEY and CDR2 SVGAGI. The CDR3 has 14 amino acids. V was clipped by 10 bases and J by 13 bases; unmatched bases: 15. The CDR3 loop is CATYSGRGLMRQFF. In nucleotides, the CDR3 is TGTGCCACCTATAGCGGGAGGGGTTTAATGAGACAGTTCTTC.

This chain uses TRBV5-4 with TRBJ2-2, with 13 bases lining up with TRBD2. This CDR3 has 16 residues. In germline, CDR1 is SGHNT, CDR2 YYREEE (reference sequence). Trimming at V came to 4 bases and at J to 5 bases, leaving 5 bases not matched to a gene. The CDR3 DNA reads TGTGCCAGCAGCCCGGGACTAGCGGGACGAACCGGGGAGCTGTTTTTT. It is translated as CASSPGLAGRTGELFF.

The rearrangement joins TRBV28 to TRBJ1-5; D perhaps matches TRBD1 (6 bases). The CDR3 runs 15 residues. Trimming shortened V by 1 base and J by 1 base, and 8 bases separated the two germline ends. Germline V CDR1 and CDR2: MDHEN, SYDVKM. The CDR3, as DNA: TGTGCCAGCAGTTTATATAGGGGGAGCAATCAGCCCCAGCATTTT. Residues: CASSLYRGSNQPQHF.